These 18 T cell receptor beta chains were sequenced from one sample in a study of T-cell memory formation after mild COVID-19. TCRdb redid the calling of the 5' RACE reads with MiXCR, one entry per CDR3 protein. Of under 250,000 distinct CDR3 sequences listed, approximately 10% were seen once; the top ten hold under 25%. Sequenced sample: PBMCs or a T cell subset sorted from them (not recorded which). These receptors were obtained from a man between 18 and 35 years old who had mild COVID-19 (a few samples of this study predate the infection). Cell type and time point are not known.

This clonotype was found many times. A read error may account for a junction end that differs from germline. The chain joins TRBV7-7 to TRBJ2-1; D remains unclear. The length of the CDR3 is 12 residues. CDR1 and CDR2 from the germline V gene are SSHAT and FNYEAQ (reference sequence). DNA for the CDR3: TGTGCTAGCAGTGGGGTGGACAATGAGCAGTTCTTC. Protein: CASSGVDNEQFF.

This clonotype has ten or more counts. The chain links TRBV7-2 to TRBJ1-5, with 10 nucleotides matching TRBD1. After removal of 3 bases from V and 2 bases from J, the junction contained 4 bases not matched to a gene. CDR3 length equals 16 residues. Germline V gives CDR1 SGHTA, CDR2 FQGNSA. The chain's CDR3 is CASSFSGTGGNQPQHF. As DNA, the CDR3 is TGTGCCAGCAGCTTCTCCGGGACAGGGGGCAATCAGCCCCAGCATTTT.

This clonotype was seen a handful of times. The chain combines TRBV7-2 with TRBJ2-7, with 11 nucleotides matching TRBD2. From germline, CDR1 is SGHTA and CDR2 FQGNSA. J was trimmed by 5 bases and V by 0 bases; bases with no gene match: 0. This CDR3 has 14 residues. CDR3 loop: CASSLALAGDEQYF. CDR3 bases: TGTGCCAGCAGCTTAGCACTAGCGGGGGACGAGCAGTACTTC. The full variable domain, with the rest looked up from reference TRBV7-2 and TRBJ2-7, is GAGVSQSPSNKVTEKGKDVELRCDPISGHTALYWYRQSLGQGLEFLIYFQGNSAPDKSGLPSDRFSAERTGGSVSTLTIQRTQQEDSAVYLCASSLALAGDEQYFGPGTRLTVT.

In this sample, this clonotype turned up a few times. The chain has TRBV4-2 and TRBJ2-1, with TRBD2 matching 8 bases. CDR1 is LGHNA and CDR2 is YNFKEQ in the germline V gene. This CDR3 is built from 13 residues. Trimming removed 6 bases from V and 8 bases from J; junction bases left unmatched: 6. In DNA, the CDR3 is TGTGCCAGCAGTGCTCGGGGGGGGTATGAGCAGTTCTTC. Translation: CASSARGGYEQFF.

A few counts support this clonotype. J is TRBJ1-2 and V is TRBV20-1, with unresolved D. V was shortened by 2 bases and J by 0 bases, with 13 bases between the two germline ends. From germline, CDR1 is DFQATT and CDR2 SNEGSKA (reference sequence). The CDR3 contains 15 residues. The CDR3 coding sequence is TGCAGTGCTAGAAAAACGGACGGACCTAACTATGGCTACACCTTC. Protein: CSARKTDGPNYGYTF.

The chain recombines TRBV10-3 with TRBJ2-7; D perhaps matches TRBD2 (7 bases). The germline CDR1 and CDR2 sequences are ENHRY and SYGVKD. V was shortened by 6 bases and J by 2 bases, with 11 bases between the two germline ends. This CDR3 spans 13 amino acids. CDR3 DNA sequence: TGTGCCATCAGCGGGGGGCCTACCTACGAGCAGTACGTC. Translating gives CAISGGPTYEQYV.

This CDR3 is CASSTSGGEYTYNEQFF. The CDR3 DNA follows: TGTGCCAGTTCGACTAGCGGGGGCGAATACACCTACAATGAGCAGTTCTTC. The chain has TRBV19 and TRBJ2-1; 12 bases match TRBD2. Germline values: CDR1 LNHDA, CDR2 SQIVND (reference sequence). Trimming removed 8 bases from V and 2 bases from J; junction bases left unmatched: 10. This CDR3 has 17 residues.

This clonotype showed up just once. The chain is built from TRBV12-3 or TRBV12-4 and TRBJ1-1; D perhaps matches TRBD1 (6 bases). V was trimmed by 6 bases and J by 5 bases, leaving 16 bases between them. This CDR3 comprises 14 residues. Written as DNA, the CDR3 is TGTGCCAGCAGATGGGGGGGGCCGGCTACTGAAGCTTTCTTT. Amino acids: CASRWGGPATEAFF.

This clonotype came up many times. V is TRBV15 and J is TRBJ2-5, with 10 nucleotides matching TRBD2. The germline gives CDR1 LNHNV, CDR2 YYDKDF (reference sequence). This CDR3 has 16 residues. J lost 1 base, V lost 1 base, and 3 bases had no gene match. As DNA, the CDR3 is TGTGCCACCAGCAGAGGGCTAGCGGGGGCCCAAGAGACCCAGTACTTC. This encodes CATSRGLAGAQETQYF.

Only a few counts were recorded for this clonotype. The chain links TRBV20-1 to TRBJ2-1, with D perhaps matching TRBD2 (6 bases). This CDR3 has 15 amino acids. The germline V and J ends were trimmed by 6 bases and 0 bases, with 15 bases remaining between them. The germline V gene has CDR1 DFQATT and CDR2 SNEGSKA (reference sequence). CDR3 nucleotides: TGCAGTGCAGGGCGGGGCCACAGCTCCTACAATGAGCAGTTCTTC. It specifies CSAGRGHSSYNEQFF.

In its sample, this clonotype was seen many times. This CDR3 is CASSYPGTVYGYTF. The CDR3 bases are TGTGCCAGCAGTTACCCCGGGACTGTCTATGGCTACACCTTC. The genes are TRBV6-2 or TRBV6-3 and TRBJ1-2, with D tentatively TRBD1 (5 bases). The CDR3 has 14 amino acids. The germline CDR1 and CDR2 sequences are MNHEY and SVGEGT. Trimming removed 2 bases from V and 4 bases from J, with 11 bases in between.

The chain uses TRBV7-2 and TRBJ1-5, with 8 bases lining up with TRBD1. This CDR3 has 13 residues. Unmatched junction bases numbered 5, after V lost 8 bases and J lost 5 bases. CDR1 and CDR2 (germline): SGHTA, FQGNSA. CDR3 sequence (DNA): TGTGCCAGCGGTGTGACAGGGGATCAGCCCCAGCATTTT. Translated: CASGVTGDQPQHF.

This clonotype has a count of ten or more. The V and J genes are TRBV5-1 and TRBJ1-2; D remains ambiguous. Germline CDR1 SGHRS, CDR2 YFSETQ. This CDR3 contains 13 residues. Deletions cut 2 bases from V and 0 bases from J, with 5 bases between. The CDR3 DNA reads as TGCGCCAGCAGCTTAACGGCTAACTATGGCTACACCTTC. As protein: CASSLTANYGYTF.

This clonotype showed up just a few times. This chain links TRBV6-2 or TRBV6-3 with TRBJ2-1, with TRBD2 matching over 8 bases. Germline CDR1 and CDR2: MNHEY and SVGEGT. V was clipped by 4 bases and J by 8 bases; unmatched bases: 13. The CDR3 has 16 residues. The CDR3 region is CASSSGGGLLEDEQFF. CDR3 bases: TGTGCCAGCAGTTCGGGCGGGGGGCTCCTTGAGGATGAGCAGTTCTTC.

V and J are TRBV5-1 and TRBJ2-3; 7 bases map to TRBD2. V trimming: 4 bases; J trimming: 6 bases; junction bases outside the gene matches: 14. There are 16 residues in the CDR3. Germline values: CDR1 SGHRS, CDR2 YFSETQ. The DNA for the CDR3 is TGCGCCAGCAGCGACCTTTCGAGCGGGGTTTCCGATACGCAGTATTTT. Its protein is CASSDLSSGVSDTQYF. The whole variable domain, remainder taken from reference TRBV5-1 and TRBJ2-3, is KAGVTQTPRYLIKTRGQQVTLSCSPISGHRSVSWYQQTPGQGLQFLFEYFSETQRNKGNFPGRFSGRQFSNSRSEMNVSTLELGDSALYLCASSDLSSGVSDTQYFGPGTRLTVL.

This clonotype was counted only a few times. The CDR3 is CASSRQGESNQPQHF. CDR3 nucleotide sequence: TGTGCCAGCTCAAGACAGGGGGAGAGCAATCAGCCCCAGCATTTT. The V and J genes are TRBV18 and TRBJ1-5; 9 bases fit TRBD1. In germline, CDR1 is KGHSH, CDR2 LQKENI. V gave up 5 bases and J gave up 1 base; unmatched junction bases: 3. The CDR3 length is 15 residues. Complete variable domain (other parts from reference TRBV18 and TRBJ1-5): NAGVMQNPRHLVRRRGQEARLRCSPMKGHSHVYWYRQLPEEGLKFMVYLQKENIIDESGMPKERFSAEFPKEGPSILRIQQVVRGDSAAYFCASSRQGESNQPQHFGDGTRLSIL.

The chain couples TRBV12-3 or TRBV12-4 to TRBJ2-2; D is ambiguous. This CDR3 comprises 11 residues. With 7 bases removed from V and 9 bases from J, the gap between germline ends came to 9 bases. The CDR3 bases are TGTGCCAGCACCCCCAACAGGGAGCTGTTTTTT. Its protein is CASTPNRELFF.

About this clonotype itself: The conserved closing phenylalanine or tryptophan is absent in this CDR3, likely reflecting a read error. V is TRBV11-2 and J is TRBJ1-1; 7 nucleotides align to TRBD1. The germline V gene encodes CDR1 SGHAT and CDR2 FQNNGV. The CDR3 runs to 13 residues. V dropped 4 bases and J dropped 4; count of bases not matched to a gene: 3. CDR3 sequence: CASSSQGVTEAFL. CDR3 bases: TGTGCCAGCAGCTCCCAGGGGGTCACTGAAGCTTTCTTA.